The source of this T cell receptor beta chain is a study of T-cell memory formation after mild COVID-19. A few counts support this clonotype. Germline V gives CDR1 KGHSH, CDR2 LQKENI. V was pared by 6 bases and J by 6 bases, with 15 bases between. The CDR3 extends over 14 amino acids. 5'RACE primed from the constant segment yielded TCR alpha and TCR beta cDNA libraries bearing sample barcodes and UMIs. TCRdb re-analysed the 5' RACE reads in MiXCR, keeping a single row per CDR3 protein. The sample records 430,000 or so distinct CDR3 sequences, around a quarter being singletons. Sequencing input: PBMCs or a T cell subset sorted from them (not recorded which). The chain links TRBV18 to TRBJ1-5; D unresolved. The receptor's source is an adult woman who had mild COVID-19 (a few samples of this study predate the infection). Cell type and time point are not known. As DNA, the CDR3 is TGTGCCAGCTCCGCTCACCCGGGCCCTCAGCCCCAGCATTTT. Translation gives CASSAHPGPQPQHF.